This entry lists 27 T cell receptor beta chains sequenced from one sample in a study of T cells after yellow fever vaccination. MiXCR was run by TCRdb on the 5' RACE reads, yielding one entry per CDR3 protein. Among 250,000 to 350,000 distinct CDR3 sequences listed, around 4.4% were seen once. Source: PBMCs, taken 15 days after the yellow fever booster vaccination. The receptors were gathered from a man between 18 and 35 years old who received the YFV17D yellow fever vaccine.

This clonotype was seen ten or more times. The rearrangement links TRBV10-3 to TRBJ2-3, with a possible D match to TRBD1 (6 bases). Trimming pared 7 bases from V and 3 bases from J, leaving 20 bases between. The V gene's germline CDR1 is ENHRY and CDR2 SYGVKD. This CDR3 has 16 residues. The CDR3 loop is CAITRQALPTTDTQYF. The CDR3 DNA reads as TGTGCCATCACCCGACAGGCCCTTCCAACTACAGATACGCAGTATTTT.

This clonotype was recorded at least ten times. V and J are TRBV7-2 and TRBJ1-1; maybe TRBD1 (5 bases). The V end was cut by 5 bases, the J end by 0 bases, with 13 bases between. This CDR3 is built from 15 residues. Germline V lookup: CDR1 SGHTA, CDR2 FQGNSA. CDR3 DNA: TGTGCCAGCAGCGACAGAAGGGTCATGAACACTGAAGCTTTCTTT. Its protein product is CASSDRRVMNTEAFF.

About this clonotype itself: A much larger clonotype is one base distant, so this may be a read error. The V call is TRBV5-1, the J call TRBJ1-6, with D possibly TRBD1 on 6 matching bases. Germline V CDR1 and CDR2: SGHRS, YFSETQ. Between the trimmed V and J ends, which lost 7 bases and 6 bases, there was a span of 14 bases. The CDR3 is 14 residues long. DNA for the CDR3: TGCGCCAGCTGCCCGCAGGGGTCTAATTCACCCCTCCACTTT. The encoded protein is CASCPQGSNSPLHF.

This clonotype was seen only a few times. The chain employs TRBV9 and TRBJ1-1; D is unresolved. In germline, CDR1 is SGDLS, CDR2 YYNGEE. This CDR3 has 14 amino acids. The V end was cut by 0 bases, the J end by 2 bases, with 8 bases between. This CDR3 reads CASSVESGNTEAFF. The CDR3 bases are TGTGCCAGCAGCGTAGAGTCGGGCAACACTGAAGCTTTCTTT.

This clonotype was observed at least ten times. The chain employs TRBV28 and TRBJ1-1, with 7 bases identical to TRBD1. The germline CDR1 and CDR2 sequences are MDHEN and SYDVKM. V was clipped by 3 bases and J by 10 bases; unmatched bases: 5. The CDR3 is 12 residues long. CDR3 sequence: CASSFDRVVAFF. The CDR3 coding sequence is TGTGCCAGCAGTTTCGACAGGGTAGTAGCTTTCTTT.

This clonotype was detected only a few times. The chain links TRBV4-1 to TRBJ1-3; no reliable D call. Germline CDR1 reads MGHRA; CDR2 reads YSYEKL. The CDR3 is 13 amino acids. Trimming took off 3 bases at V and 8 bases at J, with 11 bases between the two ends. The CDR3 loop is CASSHIWSHTIYF. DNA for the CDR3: TGCGCCAGCAGCCACATCTGGTCGCACACCATATATTTT.

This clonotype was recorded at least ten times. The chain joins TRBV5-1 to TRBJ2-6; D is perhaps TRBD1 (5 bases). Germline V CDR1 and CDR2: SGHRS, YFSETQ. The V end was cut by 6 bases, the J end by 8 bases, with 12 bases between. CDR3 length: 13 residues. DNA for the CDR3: TGCGCCAGCACCTTTCAGGGAACCAACGTCCTGACTTTC. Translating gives CASTFQGTNVLTF.

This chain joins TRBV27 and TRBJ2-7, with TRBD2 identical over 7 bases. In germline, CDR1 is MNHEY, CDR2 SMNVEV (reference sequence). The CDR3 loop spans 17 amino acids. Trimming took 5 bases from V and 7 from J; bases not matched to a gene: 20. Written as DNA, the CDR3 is TGTGCCAGCAGTACCACCCCTAGCGGATCGCCCCTGGGGGAGCAGTACGTC. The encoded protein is CASSTTPSGSPLGEQYV.

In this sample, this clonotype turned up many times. The CDR3 is CASSEWISFQGSGANVLTF. For the CDR3, the DNA is TGCGCCAGCAGCGAATGGATATCTTTCCAGGGCTCTGGGGCCAACGTCCTGACTTTC. The V and J genes are TRBV5-1 and TRBJ2-6, with D possibly TRBD1 on 5 matching bases. Deletions cut 4 bases from V and 0 bases from J, with 20 bases between. Germline V gene data show CDR1 as SGHRS and CDR2 as YFSETQ. The CDR3 spans 19 residues.

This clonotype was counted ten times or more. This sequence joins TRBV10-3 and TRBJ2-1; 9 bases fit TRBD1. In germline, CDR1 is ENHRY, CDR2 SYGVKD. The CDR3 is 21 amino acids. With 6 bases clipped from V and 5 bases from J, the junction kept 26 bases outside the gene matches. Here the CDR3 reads CAIRGQGTKGRWDGAHNEQFF. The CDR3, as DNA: TGTGCCATCAGGGGACAGGGTACGAAGGGGCGGTGGGACGGAGCCCACAATGAGCAGTTCTTC.

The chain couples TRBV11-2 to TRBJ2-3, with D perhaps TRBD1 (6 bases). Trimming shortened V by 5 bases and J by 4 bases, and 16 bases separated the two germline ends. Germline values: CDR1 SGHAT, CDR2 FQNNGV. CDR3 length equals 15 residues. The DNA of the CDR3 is TGTGCCAGCAGCCTACAGGGCCAGAGTTCAGATACGCAGTATTTT. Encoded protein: CASSLQGQSSDTQYF.

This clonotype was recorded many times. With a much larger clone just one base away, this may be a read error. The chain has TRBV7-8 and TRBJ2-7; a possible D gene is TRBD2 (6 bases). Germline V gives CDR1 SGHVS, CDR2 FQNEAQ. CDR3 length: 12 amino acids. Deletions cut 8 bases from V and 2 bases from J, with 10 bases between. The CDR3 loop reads CASPTGAYEQYV. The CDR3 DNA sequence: TGTGCCAGCCCTACGGGGGCCTACGAGCAGTACGTC.

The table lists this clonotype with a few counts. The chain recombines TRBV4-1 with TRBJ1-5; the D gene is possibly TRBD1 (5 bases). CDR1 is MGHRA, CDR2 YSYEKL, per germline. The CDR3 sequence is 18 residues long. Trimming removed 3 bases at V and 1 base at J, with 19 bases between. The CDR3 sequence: CASSQGPIVIRSNQPQHF. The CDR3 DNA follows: TGCGCCAGCAGCCAGGGACCTATCGTAATACGGAGCAATCAGCCCCAGCATTTT.

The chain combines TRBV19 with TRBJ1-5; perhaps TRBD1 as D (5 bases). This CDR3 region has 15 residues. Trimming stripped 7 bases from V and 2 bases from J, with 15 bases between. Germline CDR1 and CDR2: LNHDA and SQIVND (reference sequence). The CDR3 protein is CASNALGVGNQPQHF. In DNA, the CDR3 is TGTGCCAGTAATGCCCTGGGGGTCGGCAATCAGCCCCAGCATTTT.

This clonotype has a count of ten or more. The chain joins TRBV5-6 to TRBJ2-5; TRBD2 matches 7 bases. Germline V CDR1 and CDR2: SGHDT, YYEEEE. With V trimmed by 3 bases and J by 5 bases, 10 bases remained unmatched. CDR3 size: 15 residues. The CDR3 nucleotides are TGTGCCAGCAGCTGGGGGGGACCCCGCGTGGAGACCCAGTACTTC. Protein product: CASSWGGPRVETQYF.

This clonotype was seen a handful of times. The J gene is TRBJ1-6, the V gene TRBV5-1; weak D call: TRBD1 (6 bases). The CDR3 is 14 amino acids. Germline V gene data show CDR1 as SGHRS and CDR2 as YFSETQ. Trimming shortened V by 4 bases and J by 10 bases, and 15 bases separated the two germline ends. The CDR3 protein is CASSENRDSSPLHF. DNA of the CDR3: TGCGCCAGCAGCGAAAACAGGGATAGCTCACCCCTCCACTTT.

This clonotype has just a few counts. CDR3 sequence: CASSYRGGLDEQYF. DNA of the CDR3: TGTGCCAGCAGTTACCGTGGGGGGTTGGACGAGCAGTACTTC. The rearrangement uses TRBV6-5 and TRBJ2-7; weak D call: TRBD2 (6 bases). This CDR3 comprises 14 residues. Trimming shortened V by 2 bases and J by 5 bases, and 13 bases separated the two germline ends. Germline V lookup: CDR1 MNHEY, CDR2 SVGAGI.

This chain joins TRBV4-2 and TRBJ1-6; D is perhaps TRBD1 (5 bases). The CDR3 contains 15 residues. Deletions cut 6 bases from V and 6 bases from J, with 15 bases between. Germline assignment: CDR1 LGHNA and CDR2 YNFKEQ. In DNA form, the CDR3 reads TGTGCCAGCAGTCTACCGGGGGTACCTAATTCACCCCTCCACTTT. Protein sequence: CASSLPGVPNSPLHF.

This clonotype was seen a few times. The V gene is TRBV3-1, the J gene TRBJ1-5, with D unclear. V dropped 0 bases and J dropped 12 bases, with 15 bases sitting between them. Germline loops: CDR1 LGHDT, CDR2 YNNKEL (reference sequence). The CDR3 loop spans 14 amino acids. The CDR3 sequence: CASSQDLGGVHQHF. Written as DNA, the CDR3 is TGTGCCAGCAGCCAAGATCTCGGCGGGGTTCACCAGCATTTT.

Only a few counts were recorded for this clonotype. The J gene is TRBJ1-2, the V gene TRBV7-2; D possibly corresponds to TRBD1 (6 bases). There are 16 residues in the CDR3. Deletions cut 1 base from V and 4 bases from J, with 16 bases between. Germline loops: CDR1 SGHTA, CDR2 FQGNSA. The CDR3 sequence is CASSLGTLGGSYGYTF. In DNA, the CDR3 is TGTGCCAGCAGCTTAGGAACATTAGGGGGGTCCTATGGCTACACCTTC. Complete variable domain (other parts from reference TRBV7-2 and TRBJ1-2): GAGVSQSPSNKVTEKGKDVELRCDPISGHTALYWYRQSLGQGLEFLIYFQGNSAPDKSGLPSDRFSAERTGGSVSTLTIQRTQQEDSAVYLCASSLGTLGGSYGYTFGSGTRLTVV.

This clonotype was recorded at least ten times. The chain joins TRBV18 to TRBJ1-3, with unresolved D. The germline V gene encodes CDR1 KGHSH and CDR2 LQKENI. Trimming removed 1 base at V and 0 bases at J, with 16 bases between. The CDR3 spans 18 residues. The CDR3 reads CASSPRNRGSSSGNTIYF. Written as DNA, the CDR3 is TGTGCCAGCTCACCACGAAACCGCGGATCCAGCTCTGGAAACACCATATATTTT.

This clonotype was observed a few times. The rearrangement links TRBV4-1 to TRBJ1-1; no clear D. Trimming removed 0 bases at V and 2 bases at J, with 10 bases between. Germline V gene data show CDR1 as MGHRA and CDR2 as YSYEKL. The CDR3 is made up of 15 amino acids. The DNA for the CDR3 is TGCGCCAGCAGCCAAGATCCACGGGTAAACACTGAAGCTTTCTTT. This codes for CASSQDPRVNTEAFF.

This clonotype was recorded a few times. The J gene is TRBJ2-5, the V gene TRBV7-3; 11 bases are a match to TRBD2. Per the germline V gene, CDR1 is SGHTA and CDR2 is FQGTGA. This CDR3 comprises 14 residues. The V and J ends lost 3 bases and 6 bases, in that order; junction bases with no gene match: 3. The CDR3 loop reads CASSFSGGGQTQYF. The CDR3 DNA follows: TGTGCCAGCAGCTTTAGCGGGGGGGGCCAGACCCAGTACTTC.

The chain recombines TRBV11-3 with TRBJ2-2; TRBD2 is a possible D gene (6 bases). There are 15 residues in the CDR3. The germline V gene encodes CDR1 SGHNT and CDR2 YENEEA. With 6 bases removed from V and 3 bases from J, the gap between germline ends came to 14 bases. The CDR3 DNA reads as TGTGCCAGCAGTCAGTGGGACTCGGACACCGGGGAGCTGTTTTTT. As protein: CASSQWDSDTGELFF.

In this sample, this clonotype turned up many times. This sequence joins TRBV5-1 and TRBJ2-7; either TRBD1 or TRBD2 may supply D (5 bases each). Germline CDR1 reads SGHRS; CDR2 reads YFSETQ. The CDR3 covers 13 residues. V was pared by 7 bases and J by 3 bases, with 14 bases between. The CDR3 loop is CASRPGTRYEQYF. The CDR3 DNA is TGCGCCAGCCGCCCAGGGACCCGCTACGAGCAGTACTTC.

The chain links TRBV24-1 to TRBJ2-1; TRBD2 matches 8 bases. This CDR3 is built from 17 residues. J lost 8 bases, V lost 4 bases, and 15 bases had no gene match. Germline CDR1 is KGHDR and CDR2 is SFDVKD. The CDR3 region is CATSEGEGTSVTHEQFF. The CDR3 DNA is TGTGCCACCAGTGAAGGAGAGGGGACTAGTGTTACCCATGAGCAGTTCTTC.

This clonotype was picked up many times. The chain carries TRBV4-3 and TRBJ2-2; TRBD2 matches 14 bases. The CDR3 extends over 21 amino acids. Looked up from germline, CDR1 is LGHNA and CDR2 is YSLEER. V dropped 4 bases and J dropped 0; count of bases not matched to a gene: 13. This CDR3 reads CASSLILGLAGAYANTGELFF. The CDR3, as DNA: TGCGCCAGCAGCCTCATACTGGGACTAGCGGGGGCATACGCGAACACCGGGGAGCTGTTTTTT.